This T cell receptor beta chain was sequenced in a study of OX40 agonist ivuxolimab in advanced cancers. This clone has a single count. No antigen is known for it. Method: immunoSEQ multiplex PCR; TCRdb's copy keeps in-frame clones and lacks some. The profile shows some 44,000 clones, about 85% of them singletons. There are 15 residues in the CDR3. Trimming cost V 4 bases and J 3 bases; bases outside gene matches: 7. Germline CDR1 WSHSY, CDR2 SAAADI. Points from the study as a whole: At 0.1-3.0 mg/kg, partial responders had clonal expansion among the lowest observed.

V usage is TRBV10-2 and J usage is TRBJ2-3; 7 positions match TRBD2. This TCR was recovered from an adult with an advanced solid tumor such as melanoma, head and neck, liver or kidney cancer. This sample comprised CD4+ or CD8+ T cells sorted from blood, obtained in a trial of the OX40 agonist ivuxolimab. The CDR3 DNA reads TGCGCCAGCAGTGGCGACGCGGGAGCAACAGATACGCAGTATTTT. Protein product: CASSGDAGATDTQYF.